These 26 T cell receptor beta chains came from one sample sequenced in a study of cytomegalovirus exposure and HLA in healthy donors. A multiplex PCR was run with 60 Vbeta primers and 13 Jbeta primers. Assay used: immunoSEQ multiplex PCR; TCRdb lists only in-frame clones, some missing. The table shows 65,000 to 85,000 clones, with 65% to 85% occurring only once. The specimen was PBMCs. The receptors come from a middle-aged woman in good health and CMV-seropositive.

This chain uses TRBV6-5 with TRBJ2-1; the D gene is possibly TRBD1 (6 bases). V lost 2 bases and J lost 2, with 7 bases in between. CDR1 MNHEY and CDR2 SVGAGI come from the germline V gene. The CDR3 is 14 amino acids. The CDR3 here is CASSYAGAYNEQFF. In DNA form, the CDR3 reads TGTGCCAGCAGTTACGCAGGGGCCTACAATGAGCAGTTCTTC.

The chain joins TRBV25-1 to TRBJ1-2; TRBD1 matches at 8 bases. This CDR3 is built from 18 residues. V shed 3 bases and J 5 bases; nucleotides not matched to a gene: 17. Per the germline V gene, CDR1 is MGHDK and CDR2 is SYGVNS. As DNA, the CDR3 is TGTGCCAGCAGTGAGTTCTCGGACAGGGATCCCCGGGCGTATGGCTACACCTTC. Amino acid sequence: CASSEFSDRDPRAYGYTF.

The V call is TRBV7-8, the J call TRBJ2-1; 8 bases agree with TRBD1. This CDR3 has 14 residues. Germline CDR1 reads SGHVS; CDR2 reads FQNEAQ. V was clipped by 4 bases and J by 5 bases; unmatched bases: 4. The CDR3 nucleotides read TGTGCCAGCAGCTGGGGACAGGTTCACAATGAGCAGTTCTTC. This codes for CASSWGQVHNEQFF. The entire variable domain, with the rest obtained from reference TRBV7-8 and TRBJ2-1, is as follows: GAGVSQSPRYKVAKRGQDVALRCDPISGHVSLFWYQQALGQGPEFLTYFQNEAQLDKSGLPSDRFFAERPEGSVSTLKIQRTQQEDSAVYLCASSWGQVHNEQFFGPGTRLTVL.

The chain couples TRBV7-9 to TRBJ2-5; TRBD1 might be the D (6 bases). Trimming stripped 1 base from V and 1 base from J, with 10 bases between. The germline CDR1 and CDR2 sequences are SEHNR and FQNEAQ (reference sequence). The CDR3 runs 15 residues. The CDR3 here is CASSLDGQTQETQYF. The CDR3 bases are TGTGCCAGCAGCTTAGACGGACAGACCCAAGAGACCCAGTACTTC.

This clone was seen once. The J gene is TRBJ2-7, the V gene TRBV28; 8 nucleotides line up with TRBD2. V was clipped by 1 base and J by 6 bases; unmatched bases: 14. The germline gives CDR1 MDHEN, CDR2 SYDVKM. This CDR3 contains 17 residues. The CDR3 protein is CASSLYGNTGLDGEQYF. CDR3 sequence (DNA): TGTGCCAGCAGTTTATACGGAAACACGGGACTAGATGGCGAGCAGTACTTC.

This rearrangement joins TRBV12-5 to TRBJ1-5; TRBD1 is a possible D gene (5 bases). Germline V gene lookup returns CDR1 LGHNT and CDR2 FRNRAP. The CDR3 loop spans 16 amino acids. Trimming removed 6 bases at V and 2 bases at J, with 17 bases between. CDR3 DNA: TGTGCTAGTGGGCCACCCGGGTGGGGGGGCAATCAGCCCCAGCATTTT. This sequence encodes CASGPPGWGGNQPQHF.

The gene calls are TRBV5-1 and TRBJ2-3; unclear D gene. CDR1 is SGHRS and CDR2 is YFSETQ in the germline V gene. The CDR3 has 12 residues. Trimming pared 3 bases from V and 2 bases from J, leaving 4 bases between. The CDR3 protein is CASSSDTDTQYF. In DNA, the CDR3 is TGCGCCAGCAGCTCAGACACAGATACGCAGTATTTT.

The V call is TRBV30, the J call TRBJ2-7; 7 nucleotides line up with TRBD1. Trimming removed 4 bases from V and 5 bases from J; junction bases left unmatched: 8. Germline V gene data show CDR1 as GTSNPN and CDR2 as SVGIG (reference sequence). The CDR3 totals 13 residues. CDR3 DNA sequence: TGTGCCTGGACAACTGACAGGGACCACGAGCAGTACTTC. This encodes CAWTTDRDHEQYF.

This clone was seen only a few times. This chain uses TRBV7-3 with TRBJ2-7, with 7 nucleotides matching TRBD2. This CDR3 spans 13 amino acids. Per germline, CDR1 SGHTA and CDR2 FQGTGA. J was trimmed by 6 bases and V by 5 bases; bases with no gene match: 7. Written as DNA, the CDR3 is TGTGCCAGCAGCGCGACTGGCGGGGGCGAGCAGTACTTC. This gives the protein CASSATGGGEQYF.

V is TRBV18 and J is TRBJ1-4; 9 positions agree with TRBD1. The CDR3 runs 17 residues. With V trimmed by 3 bases and J by 0 bases, 5 bases remained unmatched. The germline CDR1 and CDR2 sequences are KGHSH and LQKENI. CDR3 protein: CASSPDRGGTTNEKLFF. CDR3 bases: TGTGCCAGCTCACCGGACAGGGGAGGAACAACTAATGAAAAACTGTTTTTT.

This chain links TRBV18 with TRBJ2-5, with 10 bases that match TRBD2. Germline loops: CDR1 KGHSH, CDR2 LQKENI. The CDR3 is made up of 16 amino acids. With V trimmed by 0 bases and J by 4 bases, 5 bases remained unmatched. The DNA of the CDR3 is TGTGCCAGCTCACCACCGCTAGCGGGGGCCTTAGAGACCCAGTACTTC. Amino acid sequence: CASSPPLAGALETQYF.

The rearrangement links TRBV30 to TRBJ2-7; the match to TRBD1 covers 8 bases. The germline CDR1 and CDR2 sequences are GTSNPN and SVGIG (reference sequence). Losses at the gene ends were 5 bases for V and 0 bases for J; bases not matched to a gene: 6. This CDR3 spans 14 amino acids. CDR3: CAWADGQGSYEQYF. The DNA for the CDR3 is TGTGCCTGGGCCGACGGACAGGGCTCCTACGAGCAGTACTTC.

This clone turned up a few times. The chain employs TRBV27 and TRBJ2-3; 8 nucleotides align to TRBD1. Germline values: CDR1 MNHEY, CDR2 SMNVEV (reference sequence). V was clipped by 2 bases and J by 2 bases; unmatched bases: 9. The CDR3 is 17 residues long. The CDR3 spells CASSLELDRGDTDTQYF. DNA of the CDR3: TGTGCCAGCAGTTTAGAACTTGACAGGGGCGACACAGATACGCAGTATTTT.

The rearrangement joins TRBV7-2 to TRBJ2-1; TRBD2 might be the D (6 bases). In germline, CDR1 is SGHTA, CDR2 FQGNSA. The germline V and J ends were trimmed by 7 bases and 5 bases, with 18 bases remaining between them. The CDR3 has 15 residues. CDR3 in DNA: TGTGCCAGCAATTCTAGGCTGGCGGGGAACAATGAGCAGTTCTTC. This sequence encodes CASNSRLAGNNEQFF. Together with reference TRBV7-2 and TRBJ2-1, the CDR3 gives the full variable domain: GAGVSQSPSNKVTEKGKDVELRCDPISGHTALYWYRQSLGQGLEFLIYFQGNSAPDKSGLPSDRFSAERTGGSVSTLTIQRTQQEDSAVYLCASNSRLAGNNEQFFGPGTRLTVL.

The J gene is TRBJ1-5, the V gene TRBV5-6, with no clear D. CDR1 and CDR2 (germline): SGHDT, YYEEEE. Trimming cost V 1 base and J 7 bases, with 15 bases left between them. CDR3 length: 15 residues. The CDR3, as DNA: TGTGCCAGCAGCTTGTGGTGGCGGGGTTGGCAGCCCCAGCATTTT. This gives the protein CASSLWWRGWQPQHF.

This sequence joins TRBV29-1 and TRBJ2-6; 8 nucleotides align to TRBD1. Trimming at V came to 0 bases and at J to 4 bases, leaving 17 bases not matched to a gene. Per germline, CDR1 SQVTM and CDR2 ANQGSEA. The CDR3 loop spans 20 amino acids. CDR3 residues: CSVEDRWTGPGSGGANVLTF. The CDR3 DNA follows: TGCAGCGTTGAAGATAGGTGGACAGGGCCGGGGAGTGGAGGGGCCAACGTCCTGACTTTC.

The chain links TRBV5-1 to TRBJ2-2; maybe TRBD1 (5 bases). Per the germline V gene, CDR1 is SGHRS and CDR2 is YFSETQ. The CDR3 is 16 residues long. With 4 bases removed from V and 1 base from J, the gap between germline ends came to 14 bases. The CDR3 region is CASSTGRPGNTGELFF. Written as DNA, the CDR3 is TGCGCCAGCAGCACAGGCCGTCCAGGGAACACCGGGGAGCTGTTTTTT.

This clone was picked up one time. J is TRBJ2-5 and V is TRBV5-1, with 7 bases matching TRBD2. Germline V gives CDR1 SGHRS, CDR2 YFSETQ. Trimming at V came to 8 bases and at J to 5 bases, leaving 9 bases not matched to a gene. The CDR3 is made up of 13 amino acids. The CDR3 is CASRGDAVETQYF. CDR3 DNA: TGCGCCAGTCGGGGGGACGCGGTGGAGACCCAGTACTTC.

This clone appeared a single time. V is TRBV2 and J is TRBJ2-1, with D possibly matching TRBD1 (6 bases). CDR1 and CDR2 from the germline V gene are SNHLY and FYNNEI. V was clipped by 1 base and J by 8 bases, with 12 bases between them. The CDR3 contains 14 residues. The DNA for the CDR3 is TGTGCCAGCAGTGAAGGGTTCAGGGGCCATGAGCAGTTCTTC. Translating it yields CASSEGFRGHEQFF.

The chain joins TRBV6-5 to TRBJ2-3; TRBD2 is a possible D gene (5 bases). Trimming pared 6 bases from V and 4 bases from J, leaving 14 bases between. Germline CDR1 and CDR2: MNHEY and SVGAGI. This CDR3 is built from 14 residues. The CDR3 loop is CASRAPGLSDTQYF. The CDR3 DNA sequence: TGTGCCAGCAGGGCCCCGGGATTGTCAGATACGCAGTATTTT.

The chain couples TRBV6-1 to TRBJ2-3, with 12 bases identical to TRBD2. Germline values: CDR1 MNHNS, CDR2 SASEGT. The CDR3 has 15 residues. Germline trimming cut 7 bases from V and 1 base from J; bases unmatched to any gene: 3. The CDR3 protein is CASTRLAGGTDTQYF. The CDR3 DNA reads as TGTGCCAGCACCCGACTAGCGGGAGGCACAGATACGCAGTATTTT.

The chain's CDR3 is CASSLGLAGVQETQYF. CDR3 in DNA: TGTGCCAGCAGTTTGGGACTAGCGGGAGTCCAAGAGACCCAGTACTTC. The V and J genes are TRBV28 and TRBJ2-5; 14 nucleotides match TRBD2. CDR1 MDHEN and CDR2 SYDVKM come from the germline V gene. This CDR3 comprises 16 residues. Losses at the gene ends were 3 bases for V and 1 base for J; bases not matched to a gene: 1.

The CDR3 loop reads CASSFNRGIEKLFF. CDR3 nucleotide sequence: TGTGCCAGCAGTTTTAACAGGGGGATTGAAAAACTGTTTTTT. The V and J genes are TRBV28 and TRBJ1-4, with TRBD1 matching over 8 bases. The trim removed 3 bases at V and 7 bases at J, leaving 4 bases unmatched. Germline CDR1 and CDR2: MDHEN and SYDVKM. This CDR3 region has 14 residues.

V is TRBV15 and J is TRBJ1-4; TRBD1 is a possible D gene (6 bases). The CDR3 has 15 residues. V lost 1 base and J 4 bases, leaving 10 bases between the germline ends. Germline V gene sequence: CDR1 LNHNV, CDR2 YYDKDF (reference sequence). The CDR3 protein is CATSRVRDNNEKLFF. CDR3 nucleotide sequence: TGTGCCACCAGCAGAGTCCGGGACAATAATGAAAAACTGTTTTTT.

This clone occurred a few times. The chain links TRBV14 to TRBJ1-4; D ambiguous. Germline CDR1 is SGHDN and CDR2 is FVKESK. V was pared by 0 bases and J by 10 bases, with 9 bases between. The CDR3 covers 13 residues. The CDR3 nucleotides are TGTGCCAGCAGCCAAGATCTCGAGGGAAAACTGTTTTTT. It yields the protein CASSQDLEGKLFF.

The gene calls are TRBV30 and TRBJ1-6; no firm D call. This CDR3 contains 15 residues. CDR1 GTSNPN and CDR2 SVGIG come from the germline V gene (reference sequence). Trimming stripped 1 base from V and 3 bases from J, with 10 bases between. The CDR3 here is CAWSAEVSYNSPLHF. For the CDR3, the DNA is TGTGCCTGGAGTGCCGAGGTCAGCTATAATTCACCCCTCCACTTT.